The 8 T cell receptor beta chains presented below share a single source sample, sequenced in a study of blood T cell repertoires in COVID-19. Sequencing used immunoSEQ multiplex PCR; TCRdb keeps in-frame clones, though not all of them. Here the sample spans about 420,000 clones, over 85% being singletons. The sequencing sample was made of peripheral blood. The receptor source for this set is a man younger than 35 with COVID-19, enrolled during active disease.

The chain employs TRBV27 and TRBJ2-7; maybe TRBD1 (6 bases). Trimming stripped 3 bases from V and 4 bases from J, with 16 bases between. The CDR3 is 15 amino acids. Per the germline V gene, CDR1 is MNHEY and CDR2 is SMNVEV (reference sequence). CDR3 nucleotides: TGTGCCAGCAGTTTTTCCCGGACAGCTTTTTACGAGCAGTACTTC. Protein sequence: CASSFSRTAFYEQYF.

The J gene is TRBJ2-3, the V gene TRBV29-1; 7 nucleotides match TRBD2. CDR3 length equals 14 residues. The J segment lost 0 bases and the V segment lost 4 bases, leaving 4 bases of the junction unmatched. In germline, CDR1 is SQVTM, CDR2 ANQGSEA. The CDR3 here is CSVGLAVSTDTQYF. The CDR3 DNA follows: TGCAGCGTTGGGCTAGCGGTTAGCACAGATACGCAGTATTTT.

The rearrangement uses TRBV6-5 and TRBJ2-1; D is unclear. Trimming removed 6 bases at V and 0 bases at J, with 12 bases between. CDR1 is MNHEY and CDR2 is SVGAGI in the germline V gene. The CDR3 is 15 residues long. CDR3 residues: CASSNTRSSYNEQFF. CDR3 DNA: TGTGCCAGCAGCAACACCAGAAGCTCCTACAATGAGCAGTTCTTC.

The gene calls are TRBV3-1 (or the pseudogene TRBV3-2) and TRBJ2-7, with 8 bases that match TRBD2. The germline gives CDR1 LGHDT, CDR2 YNNKEL (reference sequence). V dropped 4 bases and J dropped 5; count of bases not matched to a gene: 7. The CDR3 has 14 residues. The CDR3 loop reads CASSLYSGGNEQYF. The CDR3 nucleotides read TGTGCCAGCAGCCTATACAGCGGGGGAAACGAGCAGTACTTC.

Turning to this clone: A much larger clone lies one base from this, so it may be a read error. The chain is built from TRBV6-1 and TRBJ2-7; D may be TRBD1 (5 bases). Between the trimmed V and J ends, which lost 2 bases and 3 bases, there was a span of 5 bases. In germline, CDR1 is MNHNS, CDR2 SASEGT. The CDR3 sequence is 12 residues long. The CDR3 here is CASSEQGYEQYF. DNA of the CDR3: TGTGCCAGCAGTGAACAGGGCTACGAGCAGTACTTC.

This clone was recorded only once. The V gene is TRBV4-1, the J gene TRBJ2-5, with D uncertain. V dropped 1 base and J dropped 4 bases, with 7 bases sitting between them. Germline values: CDR1 MGHRA, CDR2 YSYEKL. The CDR3 totals 13 residues. CDR3 amino acids: CASSQVVRETQYF. DNA for the CDR3: TGCGCCAGCAGCCAAGTAGTACGAGAGACCCAGTACTTC.

The J gene is TRBJ2-1, the V gene TRBV11-3; 11 nucleotides match TRBD2. This CDR3 region has 16 residues. Germline CDR1 and CDR2: SGHNT and YENEEA. J lost 2 bases, V lost 4 bases, and 4 bases had no gene match. The CDR3 nucleotides are TGTGCCAGCAGCTACGGACTAGCGGGCCCCTACAATGAGCAGTTCTTC. This sequence encodes CASSYGLAGPYNEQFF.

The rearrangement uses TRBV19 and TRBJ1-1; no clear D. The CDR3 has 10 residues. The V gene's germline CDR1 is LNHDA and CDR2 SQIVND (reference sequence). Trimming cost V 7 bases and J 3 bases, with 3 bases left between them. The CDR3 here is CASIDTEAFF. CDR3 sequence (DNA): TGTGCCAGTATAGACACTGAAGCTTTCTTT.